What follows describes a single T cell receptor beta chain. Its antigen is not known. This specimen comes from a study of monozygotic twins with inflammatory bowel disease. This CDR3 spans 14 amino acids. Germline V gene lookup returns CDR1 SGHVS and CDR2 FQNEAQ. TCRdb re-called the 5' RACE reads, yielding one record per CDR3 amino acid sequence without DNA. This specimen shows fewer than 550,000 distinct CDR3 sequences; the ten leading clones hold roughly 2.3%. Study-wide results and caveats: Compared with healthy co-twins, IBD patients showed reduced TCRbeta repertoire diversity by inverse Simpson.

The rearrangement links TRBV7-8 to TRBJ2-5; checking the TCRdb D call of TRBD1 is not possible without DNA. This receptor was identified in a human donor with ulcerative colitis or Crohn's disease, or a healthy co-twin of an affected twin (not recorded which). Material: blood. The CDR3 here is CASSSEQGGETQYF.